The rows below give T cell receptor beta chains drawn from one sample of a study of shared clonotypes between healthy human individuals. The table came from immunoSEQ multiplex PCR; TCRdb's copy has only in-frame clones and leaves some out. The sample consists of around 700,000 clones, around 73% of them appearing once. Sequencing input: memory CD4+ T cells sorted from blood. The origin of the receptors is a woman aged 30 to 39 in good health. The CDR3 runs from the conserved cysteine through the conserved F or W. D genes are given only for firm matches. The size field is filled for only some rows; it gives once, few, many or a size class.

v_gene	abundance	len	d_gene	j_gene	CDR3aa	CDR3nt
TRBV29-1	few	11	.	TRBJ2-5	CSVAGPQTQYF	TGCAGCGTTGCGGGGCCACAGACCCAGTACTTC
TRBV28	.	14	TRBD1	TRBJ1-2	CASSLHTGGLGYTF	TGTGCCAGCAGTTTGCACACAGGGGGCCTTGGCTACACCTTC
TRBV5-6	few	12	.	TRBJ2-2	CASAKITGELFF	TGTGCCAGCGCCAAGATTACCGGGGAGCTGTTTTTT
TRBV18	.	17	.	TRBJ2-3	CASSPDRESFFTDTQYF	TGTGCCAGCTCACCAGATCGTGAGTCCTTCTTCACAGATACGCAGTATTTT
TRBV28	.	14	.	TRBJ1-5	CASSLEGIRQPQHF	TGTGCCAGCAGTTTAGAGGGTATACGGCAGCCCCAGCATTTT
TRBV14	.	12	.	TRBJ2-7	CASSQGRNEQYF	TGTGCCAGCAGCCAAGGGAGGAATGAGCAGTACTTC
TRBV19	.	14	.	TRBJ1-4	CASKGGATNEKLFF	TGTGCCAGTAAGGGCGGAGCAACTAATGAAAAACTGTTTTTT
TRBV7-2	.	15	.	TRBJ2-3	CASSLARVSTDTQYF	TGTGCCAGCAGCTTAGCGCGGGTTAGCACAGATACGCAGTATTTT
TRBV6-5	.	14	.	TRBJ1-2	CASSSKRGVVGYTF	TGTGCCAGCAGTTCGAAAAGGGGAGTGGTTGGCTACACCTTC
TRBV5-5	.	13	TRBD1	TRBJ2-7	CASSTRQGHEQYF	TGTGCCAGCAGCACTAGACAGGGGCACGAGCAGTACTTC
TRBV5-1	.	17	.	TRBJ2-2	CASSWRVVGTGPGELFF	TGCGCCAGCAGCTGGCGCGTGGTCGGGACGGGACCCGGGGAGCTGTTTTTT
TRBV13	.	11	.	TRBJ2-5	CASSFSETQYF	TGTGCCAGCAGCTTCTCAGAGACCCAGTACTTC
TRBV10-2	.	15	TRBD2	TRBJ2-7	CASSEAGGRTYEQYF	TGCGCCAGCAGTGAAGCGGGAGGTAGGACCTACGAGCAGTACTTC
TRBV11-3	.	14	TRBD1	TRBJ2-1	CASSTRQGKDEQFF	TGTGCCAGCAGCACACGACAGGGGAAGGATGAGCAGTTCTTC
TRBV10-2	few	15	TRBD1	TRBJ2-3	CASSLDRDYTDTQYF	TGCGCCAGCAGTTTGGACAGGGATTACACAGATACGCAGTATTTT
TRBV29-1	.	16	TRBD2	TRBJ2-3	CSVARSSGMGSNTQYF	TGCAGCGTTGCGAGGTCTAGCGGGATGGGGTCGAATACGCAGTATTTT
TRBV5-6	.	14	.	TRBJ1-4	CASRRGGGDEKLFF	TGTGCCAGCCGTCGCGGCGGGGGGGATGAAAAACTGTTTTTT
TRBV28	.	15	TRBD1	TRBJ1-2	CASSSGQGWNYGYTF	TGTGCCAGCAGTTCAGGACAGGGCTGGAACTATGGCTACACCTTC
TRBV23-1	once	16	.	TRBJ2-1	CASSRSAGRSYNEQFF	TGCGCCAGCAGCCGCTCTGCGGGAAGGTCCTACAATGAGCAGTTCTTC
TRBV5-1	.	15	TRBD1	TRBJ2-7	CASSLRDSGTYEQYF	TGCGCCAGCAGCCTCCGGGACAGCGGTACCTACGAGCAGTACTTC
TRBV7-6	few	16	.	TRBJ2-7	CASSPPYGQGSYEQYF	TGTGCCAGCAGCCCACCTTACGGGCAGGGATCGTACGAGCAGTACTTC
TRBV7-8	once	14	.	TRBJ1-2	CASSLVVPNYGYTF	TGTGCCAGCAGCTTAGTTGTACCTAACTATGGCTACACCTTC
TRBV19	once	13	TRBD2	TRBJ2-7	CASSALAGYEQYF	TGTGCCAGTAGCGCTCTAGCGGGATACGAGCAGTACTTC
TRBV27	.	15	.	TRBJ2-1	CASSLRATIYNEQFF	TGTGCCAGCAGTTTAAGGGCTACCATATACAATGAGCAGTTCTTC
TRBV2	.	18	TRBD1	TRBJ1-5	CASSGLQGAIGFNQPQHF	TGTGCCAGCAGTGGACTACAGGGGGCGATTGGTTTCAATCAGCCCCAGCATTTT
TRBV6-1	.	13	.	TRBJ1-2	CASIESGAYGYTF	TGTGCCAGCATAGAGTCTGGGGCCTATGGCTACACCTTC
TRBV28	.	15	.	TRBJ2-2	CASSRIYGGTGELFF	TGTGCCAGCAGTAGGATTTACGGGGGCACCGGGGAGCTGTTTTTT
TRBV5-1	.	16	TRBD2	TRBJ2-2	CASSETSGVGTGELFF	TGCGCCAGCAGCGAGACTAGCGGGGTTGGTACCGGGGAGCTGTTTTTT
TRBV4-2	.	16	TRBD1	TRBJ1-3	CASSPGGQSSGNTIYF	TGTGCCAGCAGCCCAGGGGGACAGAGCTCTGGAAACACCATATATTTT
TRBV10-3	.	14	TRBD1	TRBJ1-2	CAISAGQGDYGYTF	TGTGCCATCAGCGCGGGACAGGGAGACTATGGCTACACCTTC
TRBV5-1	once	13	.	TRBJ1-3	CASSEQGSDTIYF	TGCGCCAGCAGCGAACAGGGATCGGACACCATATATTTT
TRBV20-1	.	10	.	TRBJ2-5	CSASGQTQYF	TGCAGTGCTAGTGGGCAGACCCAGTACTTC
TRBV6-6	.	15	.	TRBJ2-3	CASSRYLPTTDTQYF	TGTGCCAGCAGTCGATATCTCCCCACCACAGATACGCAGTATTTT
TRBV5-1	.	14	.	TRBJ2-1	CASSSQRGYNEQFF	TGCGCCAGCAGCTCTCAGAGGGGCTACAATGAGCAGTTCTTC
TRBV5-1	.	16	TRBD1	TRBJ1-1	CASSPLAGGAGTEAFF	TGCGCCAGCAGCCCGCTGGCAGGGGGCGCAGGGACTGAAGCTTTCTTT
TRBV6-1	.	14	.	TRBJ1-1	CASSEKGMNTEAFF	TGTGCCAGCAGTGAAAAGGGCATGAACACTGAAGCTTTCTTT
TRBV5-6	few	11	.	TRBJ2-1	CASSFWGEQFF	TGTGCCAGCAGCTTCTGGGGCGAGCAGTTCTTC
TRBV19	.	12	.	TRBJ1-5	CASGLLDQPQHF	TGTGCCAGTGGCCTATTGGATCAGCCCCAGCATTTT
TRBV7-3	once	14	.	TRBJ2-1	CASSSPLTDNEQFF	TGTGCCAGCAGCTCTCCCTTGACAGACAATGAGCAGTTCTTC